This T cell receptor (beta chain) stems from a study of CD8+CD57+ T cells in acquired aplastic anemia. At the level of the study: DNA recovered from sorted CD4+ and CD8+ cells had a mean of approximately 3 ug.

Individuals selected for sequencing had exhibited CD8+CD57+ cell expansion on flow cytometry. Every one of the patients had aplastic anemia (severe, acquired). Patients were untreated when blood was sampled. Points from the study as a whole: Sharing between patients and controls was observed for twenty-nine CD8+ CDR3 sequences.

Genomic DNA acted as the template from which TCR beta VDJ combination and CDR3 sequence profiling were carried out. TCRdb passed the reads through MiXCR, listing each CDR3 protein once. Here the sample spans 120,000 or so distinct CDR3 sequences, 55% to 70% being singletons. Worth noting for this clonotype: Its antigen is currently unknown.

Material: sorted CD4+, CD8+, or CD8+CD57+ T cells (not recorded which) from PBMCs. The sequence derives from a human donor with aplastic anemia.

DNA for the CDR3: TGTGCCAGCAGCCCAGGGGTTCACACTGAAGCTTTCTTT. Translated, it gives CASSPGVHTEAFF. The rearrangement joins TRBV7-9 to TRBJ1-1, with a possible D match to TRBD1 (6 bases). V gave up 5 bases and J gave up 3 bases, with 10 bases separating them. CDR1 and CDR2 (germline): SEHNR, FQNEAQ (reference sequence). There are 13 residues in the CDR3.